This T cell receptor (beta chain) was sequenced for a study of metastatic and nonmetastatic thyroid tumors. Study background: Repertoires from malignant and benign thyroid patients were compared across blood and tumor or nodule tissue.

Study-wide findings and caveats: It was reportedly found that TCR beta diversity was significantly higher in malignant thyroid tumors than in benign nodules, a difference seen in both blood and tumor samples.

This clone was counted many times. What it recognizes is unknown. V was cut by 4 bases and J by 4 bases, with 14 bases left in between. The germline gives CDR1 SGHDN, CDR2 FVKESK. The CDR3 sequence is 14 residues long. No treatment had been given to any patient before thyroid surgery. Under the authors' procedure: In papillary thyroid cancer, a distant-metastasis classifier was built using CDR3 differences across clinicopathological groups. TCRdb re-clonotyped the PCR reads via MiXCR. The V and J calls were not made by the authors but by TCRdb's processing. This table holds 25,000 to 35,000 clones, about 30% found once.

V usage is TRBV14 and J usage is TRBJ2-7, with TRBD2 as a possible D gene (6 bases). This TCR derives from a female donor with papillary thyroid cancer or a benign thyroid nodule (not recorded which). Some clones in this sample may be carry-over from other donors' samples. The sequenced sample consisted of blood. The CDR3 protein is CASSRREISYEQYF. Written as DNA, the CDR3 is TGTGCCAGCAGCCGCCGGGAGATATCATACGAGCAGTACTTC.